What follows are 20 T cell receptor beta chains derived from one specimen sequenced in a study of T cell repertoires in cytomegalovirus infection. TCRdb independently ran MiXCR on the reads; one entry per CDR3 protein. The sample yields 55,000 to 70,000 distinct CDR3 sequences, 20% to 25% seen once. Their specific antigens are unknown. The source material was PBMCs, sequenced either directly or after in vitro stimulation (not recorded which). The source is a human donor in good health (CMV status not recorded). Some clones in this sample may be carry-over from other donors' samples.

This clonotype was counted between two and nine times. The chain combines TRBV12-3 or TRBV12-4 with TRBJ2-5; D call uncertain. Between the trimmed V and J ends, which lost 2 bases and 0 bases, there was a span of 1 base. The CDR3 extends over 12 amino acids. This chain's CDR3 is CASSLHQETQYF. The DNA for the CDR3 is TGTGCCAGCAGTTTACACCAAGAGACCCAGTACTTC.

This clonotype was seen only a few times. In nucleotides, the CDR3 is TGTGCCAGCAGCTTACGGGCAGGTTCAGATACGCAGTATTTT. It specifies CASSLRAGSDTQYF. V and J are TRBV7-4 and TRBJ2-3; D is ambiguous. This CDR3 is built from 14 residues. Germline-derived CDR1 and CDR2 are SGHVT and SQSDAQ. V lost 2 bases, J lost 4 bases, and 10 bases lay in between.

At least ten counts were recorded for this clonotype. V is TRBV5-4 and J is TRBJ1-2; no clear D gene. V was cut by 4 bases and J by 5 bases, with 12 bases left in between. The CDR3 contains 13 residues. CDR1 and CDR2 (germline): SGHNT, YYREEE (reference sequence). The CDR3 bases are TGTGCCAGCAGCCAACCCCTAATTTATGGCTACACCTTC. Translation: CASSQPLIYGYTF.

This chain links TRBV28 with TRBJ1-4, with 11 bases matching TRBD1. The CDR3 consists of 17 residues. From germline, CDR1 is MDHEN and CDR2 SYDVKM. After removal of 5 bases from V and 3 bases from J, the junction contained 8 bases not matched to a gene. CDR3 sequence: CASSKWTGGAPNEKLFF. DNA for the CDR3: TGTGCCAGCAGTAAATGGACAGGGGGCGCCCCTAATGAAAAACTGTTTTTT. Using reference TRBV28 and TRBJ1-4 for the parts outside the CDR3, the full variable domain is DVKVTQSSRYLVKRTGEKVFLECVQDMDHENMFWYRQDPGLGLRLIYFSYDVKMKEKGDIPEGYSVSREKKERFSLILESASTNQTSMYLCASSKWTGGAPNEKLFFGSGTQLSVL.

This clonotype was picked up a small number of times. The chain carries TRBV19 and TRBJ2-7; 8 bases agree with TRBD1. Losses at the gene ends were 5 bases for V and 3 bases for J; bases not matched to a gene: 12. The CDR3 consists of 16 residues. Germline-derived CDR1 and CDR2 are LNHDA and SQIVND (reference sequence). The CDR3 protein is CASSVATGTGHYEQYF. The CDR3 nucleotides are TGTGCCAGTAGTGTGGCCACCGGGACAGGTCACTACGAGCAGTACTTC. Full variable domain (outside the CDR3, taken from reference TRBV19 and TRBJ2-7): DGGITQSPKYLFRKEGQNVTLSCEQNLNHDAMYWYRQDPGQGLRLIYYSQIVNDFQKGDIAEGYSVSREKKESFPLTVTSAQKNPTAFYLCASSVATGTGHYEQYFGPGTRLTVT.

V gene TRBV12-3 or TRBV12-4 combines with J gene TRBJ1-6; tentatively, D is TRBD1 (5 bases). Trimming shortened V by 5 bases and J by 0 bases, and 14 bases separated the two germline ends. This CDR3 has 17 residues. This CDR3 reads CASSTPQGTSYNSPLHF. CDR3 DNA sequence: TGTGCCAGCAGTACACCCCAGGGAACCTCCTATAATTCACCCCTCCACTTT.

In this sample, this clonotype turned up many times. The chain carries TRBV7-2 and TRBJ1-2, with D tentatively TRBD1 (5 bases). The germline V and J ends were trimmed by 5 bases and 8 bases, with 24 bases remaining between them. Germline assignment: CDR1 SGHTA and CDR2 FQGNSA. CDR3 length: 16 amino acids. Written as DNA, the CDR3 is TGTGCCAGCAGCCCGACCACCAGGGTGTCCATGCACGGCTACACCTTC. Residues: CASSPTTRVSMHGYTF.

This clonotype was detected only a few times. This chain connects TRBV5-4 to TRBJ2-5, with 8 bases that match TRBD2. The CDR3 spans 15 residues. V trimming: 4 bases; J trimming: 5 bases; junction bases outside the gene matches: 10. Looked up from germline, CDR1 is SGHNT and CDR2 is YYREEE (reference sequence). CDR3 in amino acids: CASSVLGREAETQYF. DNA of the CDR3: TGTGCCAGCAGCGTACTGGGGCGGGAGGCGGAGACCCAGTACTTC.

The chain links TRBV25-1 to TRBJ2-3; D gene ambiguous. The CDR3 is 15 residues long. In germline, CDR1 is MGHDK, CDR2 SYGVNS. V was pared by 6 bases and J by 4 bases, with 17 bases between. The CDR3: CASSEGRGEADTQYF. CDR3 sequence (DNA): TGTGCCAGCAGCGAAGGTCGAGGCGAGGCAGATACGCAGTATTTT.

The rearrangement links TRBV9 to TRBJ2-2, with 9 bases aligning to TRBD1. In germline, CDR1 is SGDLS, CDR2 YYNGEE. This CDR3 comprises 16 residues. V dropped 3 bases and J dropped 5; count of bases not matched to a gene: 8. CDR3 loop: CASSERGTGSTGELFF. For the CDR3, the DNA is TGTGCCAGCAGCGAGAGGGGGACAGGGTCGACCGGGGAGCTGTTTTTT.

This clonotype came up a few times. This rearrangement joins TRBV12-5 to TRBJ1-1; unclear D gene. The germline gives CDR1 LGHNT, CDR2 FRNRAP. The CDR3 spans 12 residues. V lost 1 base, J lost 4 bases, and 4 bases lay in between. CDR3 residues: CASGLGSTEAFF. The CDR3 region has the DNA TGTGCTAGTGGTTTGGGGAGCACTGAAGCTTTCTTT. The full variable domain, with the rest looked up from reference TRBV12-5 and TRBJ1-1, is DARVTQTPRHKVTEMGQEVTMRCQPILGHNTVFWYRQTMMQGLELLAYFRNRAPLDDSGMPKDRFSAEMPDATLATLKIQPSEPRDSAVYFCASGLGSTEAFFGQGTRLTVV.

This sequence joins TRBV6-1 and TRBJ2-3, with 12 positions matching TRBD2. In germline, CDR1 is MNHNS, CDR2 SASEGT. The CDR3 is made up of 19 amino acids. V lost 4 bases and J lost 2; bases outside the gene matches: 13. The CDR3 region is CASSVGGLAGRVATDTQYF. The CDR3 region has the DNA TGTGCCAGCAGTGTTGGTGGACTAGCGGGAAGGGTGGCCACAGATACGCAGTATTTT.

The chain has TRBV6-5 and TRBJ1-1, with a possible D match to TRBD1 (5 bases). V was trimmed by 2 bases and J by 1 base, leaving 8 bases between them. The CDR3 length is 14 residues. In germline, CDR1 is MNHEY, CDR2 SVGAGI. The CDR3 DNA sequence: TGTGCCAGCAGTTACGGGGGATCGAACACTGAAGCTTTCTTT. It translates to CASSYGGSNTEAFF.

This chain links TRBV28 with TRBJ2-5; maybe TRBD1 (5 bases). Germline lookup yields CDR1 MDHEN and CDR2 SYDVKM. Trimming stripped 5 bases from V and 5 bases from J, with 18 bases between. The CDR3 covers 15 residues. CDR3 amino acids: CASSPDGRVWETQYF. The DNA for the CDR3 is TGTGCCAGCAGTCCAGACGGCAGGGTATGGGAGACCCAGTACTTC.

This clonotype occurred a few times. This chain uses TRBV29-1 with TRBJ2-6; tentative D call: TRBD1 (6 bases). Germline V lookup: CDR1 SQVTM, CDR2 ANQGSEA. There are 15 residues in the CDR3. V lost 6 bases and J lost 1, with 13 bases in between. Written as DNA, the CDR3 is TGCAGCGTAAGGGGGATGGGGTCTGGGGCCAACGTCCTGACTTTC. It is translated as CSVRGMGSGANVLTF.

The CDR3 DNA reads TGCGCCAGCAGCCAACCCAGGGACTCCCCTAGCAATGAGCAGTTCTTC. Encoded protein: CASSQPRDSPSNEQFF. The chain employs TRBV4-1 and TRBJ2-1, with D possibly being TRBD2 (6 bases). The CDR3 loop spans 16 amino acids. Germline V gene lookup returns CDR1 MGHRA and CDR2 YSYEKL. Trimming took off 2 bases at V and 6 bases at J, with 17 bases between the two ends.

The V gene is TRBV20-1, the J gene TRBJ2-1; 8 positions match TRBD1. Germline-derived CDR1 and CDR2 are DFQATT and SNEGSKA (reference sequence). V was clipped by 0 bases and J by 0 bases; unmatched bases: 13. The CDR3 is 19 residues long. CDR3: CSARDRNQGATTSYNEQFF. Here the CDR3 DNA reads TGCAGTGCTAGAGATAGGAACCAGGGGGCGACCACCTCCTACAATGAGCAGTTCTTC.

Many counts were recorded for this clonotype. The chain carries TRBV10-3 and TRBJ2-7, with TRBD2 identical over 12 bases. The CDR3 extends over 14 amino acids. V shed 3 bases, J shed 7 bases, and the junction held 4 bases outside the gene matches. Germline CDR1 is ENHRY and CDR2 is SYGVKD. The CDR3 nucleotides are TGTGCCATCAGTGATGGACTAGCGGGGATAGAGCAGTACGTC. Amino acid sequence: CAISDGLAGIEQYV.

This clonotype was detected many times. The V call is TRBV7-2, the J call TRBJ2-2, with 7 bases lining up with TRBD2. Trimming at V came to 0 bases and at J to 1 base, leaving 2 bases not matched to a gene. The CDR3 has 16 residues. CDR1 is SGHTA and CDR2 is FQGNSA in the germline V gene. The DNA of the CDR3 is TGTGCCAGCAGCTTAGCGGCTAGCGGGAACACCGGGGAGCTGTTTTTT. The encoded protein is CASSLAASGNTGELFF.

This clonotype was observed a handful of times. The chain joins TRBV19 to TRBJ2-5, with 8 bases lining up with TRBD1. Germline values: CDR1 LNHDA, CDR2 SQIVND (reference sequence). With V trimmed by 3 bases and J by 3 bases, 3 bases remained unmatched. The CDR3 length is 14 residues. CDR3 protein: CASSMRQGKETQYF. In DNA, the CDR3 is TGTGCCAGTAGTATGCGACAGGGGAAAGAGACCCAGTACTTC.